Listed here are 10 T cell receptor beta chains from one sample, sequenced in a study of T cell responses to AZD1222 COVID-19 vaccine. Method: immunoSEQ multiplex PCR; TCRdb's copy keeps in-frame clones and lacks some. The sample consists of about 180,000 clones, 80% to 95% of them appearing once. The material was peripheral blood, obtained 28 days after the second AZD1222 dose. The receptor set was obtained from an adult who received the AZD1222 COVID-19 vaccine.

The rearrangement uses TRBV5-6 and TRBJ2-5, with no clear D. Germline-derived CDR1 and CDR2 are SGHDT and YYEEEE. The CDR3 is made up of 14 amino acids. V dropped 1 base and J dropped 0 bases, with 7 bases sitting between them. In DNA, the CDR3 is TGTGCCAGCAGCTTGTACTCGTACCAAGAGACCCAGTACTTC. This encodes CASSLYSYQETQYF.

The chain joins TRBV9 to TRBJ2-1; 8 bases line up with TRBD2. The V gene's germline CDR1 is SGDLS and CDR2 YYNGEE. The CDR3 covers 15 residues. After removal of 0 bases from V and 6 bases from J, the junction contained 5 bases not matched to a gene. CDR3 nucleotide sequence: TGTGCCAGCAGCGTAGCCCGGGGGGGGTCCAATGAGCAGTTCTTC. Translated: CASSVARGGSNEQFF. The whole variable domain, remainder taken from reference TRBV9 and TRBJ2-1, is DSGVTQTPKHLITATGQRVTLRCSPRSGDLSVYWYQQSLDQGLQFLIQYYNGEERAKGNILERFSAQQFPDLHSELNLSSLELGDSALYFCASSVARGGSNEQFFGPGTRLTVL.

The chain joins TRBV11-1 to TRBJ2-1; weak D call: TRBD2 (6 bases). Germline V lookup: CDR1 SGHAT, CDR2 FQDESV (reference sequence). Trimming took 0 bases from V and 2 from J, leaving 14 bases between them. The CDR3 totals 17 residues. CDR3 nucleotides: TGTGCCAGCAGCTTAGCGGAGTTCGCTAGCGCCTACAATGAGCAGTTCTTC. Encoded protein: CASSLAEFASAYNEQFF. The full variable domain, in which reference TRBV11-1 and TRBJ2-1 provide the parts outside the CDR3, is EAEVAQSPRYKITEKSQAVAFWCDPISGHATLYWYRQILGQGPELLVQFQDESVVDDSQLPKDRFSAERLKGVDSTLKIQPAELGDSAMYLCASSLAEFASAYNEQFFGPGTRLTVL.

In this sample, this clone turned up a few times. The rearrangement joins TRBV27 to TRBJ2-7, with 7 nucleotides matching TRBD2. After removal of 3 bases from V and 1 base from J, the junction contained 3 bases not matched to a gene. The CDR3 length is 14 residues. Germline-derived CDR1 and CDR2 are MNHEY and SMNVEV (reference sequence). For the CDR3, the DNA is TGTGCCAGCAGTTTTGGCGGGAGATCCTACGAGCAGTACTTC. Amino acid sequence: CASSFGGRSYEQYF.

The chain carries TRBV3-1 (or the pseudogene TRBV3-2) and TRBJ1-3; TRBD1 matches 9 bases. The CDR3 is made up of 16 amino acids. CDR1 is LGHDT and CDR2 is YNNKEL in the germline V gene (reference sequence). V shed 6 bases, J shed 0 bases, and the junction held 6 bases outside the gene matches. Here the CDR3 DNA reads TGTGCCAGCAGTAGGACAGGGGCCATCTCTGGAAACACCATATATTTT. It yields the protein CASSRTGAISGNTIYF.

The chain carries TRBV7-8 and TRBJ2-1; D call uncertain. Trimming pared 4 bases from V and 6 bases from J, leaving 16 bases between. Per germline, CDR1 SGHVS and CDR2 FQNEAQ. This CDR3 region has 15 residues. The CDR3 DNA reads as TGTGCCAGCAGCTATAAGTGGCTTCCGTCCAATGAGCAGTTCTTC. Translated, it gives CASSYKWLPSNEQFF.

The chain employs TRBV27 and TRBJ2-1; 10 bases map to TRBD2. CDR3 length equals 15 residues. Trimming removed 11 bases from V and 6 bases from J; junction bases left unmatched: 13. Germline CDR1 and CDR2: MNHEY and SMNVEV (reference sequence). In DNA form, the CDR3 reads TGTGCCTTCTCCCCCGGACTAGCGGCTCTCAATGAGCAGTTCTTC. The encoded protein is CAFSPGLAALNEQFF.

This chain links TRBV6-5 with TRBJ2-7; D might be TRBD1 (6 bases). Germline-derived CDR1 and CDR2 are MNHEY and SVGAGI. The CDR3 runs 13 residues. V was cut by 3 bases and J by 6 bases, with 12 bases left in between. CDR3 nucleotides: TGTGCCAGCAGTTATGCCAGGGGATCCGAGCAGTACTTC. It specifies CASSYARGSEQYF.

The chain carries TRBV9 and TRBJ2-2; TRBD2 aligns across 9 bases. V was clipped by 0 bases and J by 2 bases; unmatched bases: 8. The CDR3 is made up of 18 amino acids. Germline loops: CDR1 SGDLS, CDR2 YYNGEE. Written as DNA, the CDR3 is TGTGCCAGCAGCGTAGGGAGTAGCGGGGGCCTTAACACCGGGGAGCTGTTTTTT. As protein: CASSVGSSGGLNTGELFF.

The V and J genes are TRBV5-5 and TRBJ1-1; 7 bases fit TRBD1. The CDR3 spans 14 residues. J was trimmed by 1 base and V by 4 bases; bases with no gene match: 4. From germline, CDR1 is SGHKS and CDR2 YYEKEE (reference sequence). CDR3 region: CASSAGGKNTEAFF. The CDR3 DNA follows: TGTGCCAGCAGCGCAGGGGGGAAGAACACTGAAGCTTTCTTT.